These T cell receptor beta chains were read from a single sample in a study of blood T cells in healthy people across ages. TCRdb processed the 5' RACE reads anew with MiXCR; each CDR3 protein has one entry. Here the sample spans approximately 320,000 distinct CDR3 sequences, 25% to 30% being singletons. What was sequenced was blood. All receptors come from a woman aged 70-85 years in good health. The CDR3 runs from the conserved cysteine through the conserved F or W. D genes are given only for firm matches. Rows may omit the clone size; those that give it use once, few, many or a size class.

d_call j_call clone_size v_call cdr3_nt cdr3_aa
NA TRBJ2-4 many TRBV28 TGTGCCAGCAGCCCTCCTGGAGCCAAAAACATTCAGTACTTC CASSPPGAKNIQYF
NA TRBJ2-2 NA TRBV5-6 TGTGCCAGCAGCTTACCAGGGGAGGTGTTTTTT CASSLPGEVFF
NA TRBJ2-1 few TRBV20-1 TGCAGTGCGCTTCACAATGAGCAGTTCTTC CSALHNEQFF
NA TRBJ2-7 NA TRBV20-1 TGCAGTGCTAGAGAAGGTCCCGGCGGTTACGAGCAGTACTTC CSAREGPGGYEQYF
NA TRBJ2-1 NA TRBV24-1 TGTGCCACCGAGGGTGCAGGGTTCAATGAGCAGTTCTTC CATEGAGFNEQFF
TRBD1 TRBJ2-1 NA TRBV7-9 TGTGCCAGCCCCAGACAGGGGGCGAATGAGCAGTTCTTC CASPRQGANEQFF
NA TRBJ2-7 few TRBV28 TGTGCCAGCAGTGGGAGCAAATACGAGCAGTACTTC CASSGSKYEQYF
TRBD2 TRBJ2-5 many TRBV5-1 TGCGCCAGCAGCTTGGAACTAGCGGGAGTTGGAGAGCAGTACTTC CASSLELAGVGEQYF
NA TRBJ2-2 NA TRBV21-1 TGTGCCAGCAGCTCCTGGAGCGGGGGCCAAACCATAACCACGAACACCGGGGAGCTGTTTTTT CASSSWSGGQTITTNTGELFF
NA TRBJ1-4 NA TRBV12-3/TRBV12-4 TGTGCCAGCAGCCCCCGGGTGGGAGAAAAACTGTTTTTT CASSPRVGEKLFF
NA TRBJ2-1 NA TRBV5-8 TGTGCCAGCAGCTTCTCCTCCTTCCAGGGGACCTACAATGAGCAGTTCTTC CASSFSSFQGTYNEQFF
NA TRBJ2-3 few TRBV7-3 TGTGCCAGCAGCTTAAAAGTTGGAGGGCCTACAGATACGCAGTATTTT CASSLKVGGPTDTQYF
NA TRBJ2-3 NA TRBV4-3 TGCGCCAGCAGCAAAGATACAGAGGGGGATACGCAGTATTTT CASSKDTEGDTQYF
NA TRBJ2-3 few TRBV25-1 TGTGCCAGCAGTGAATATGCCAGCGGAATCGCAGATACGCAGTATTTT CASSEYASGIADTQYF
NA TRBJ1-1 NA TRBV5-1 TGCGCCAGCAGCTTCCAGGGGCCCCGGGCCACTGAAGCTTTCTTT CASSFQGPRATEAFF
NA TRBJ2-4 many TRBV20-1 TGCAGTGCTAGCCAGGCTATAGGCATTCAGTACTTC CSASQAIGIQYF
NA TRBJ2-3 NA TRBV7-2 TGTGCCAGCTCCACCCGACAGAGGATAACGCAGTATTTT CASSTRQRITQYF
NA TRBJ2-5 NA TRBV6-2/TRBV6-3 TGTGCCAGCAGGAAAGAACAGGGCAGGGAGACCCAGTACTTC CASRKEQGRETQYF
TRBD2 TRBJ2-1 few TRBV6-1 TGTGCCAGCAGTGATAGCGGGAGAAGCGCTGAGCAGTTCTTC CASSDSGRSAEQFF
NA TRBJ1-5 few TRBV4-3 TGCGCCAGCAGCCAAGATAAGACCCGTCAGCCCCAGCATTTT CASSQDKTRQPQHF
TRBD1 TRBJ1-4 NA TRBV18 TGTGCCAGCTCTCCTAGACAGGGAGAAGAACTGTTTTTT CASSPRQGEELFF
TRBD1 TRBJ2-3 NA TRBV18 TGTGCCAGCTCCCTCCGGGACAGGGGAACGGATACGCAGTATTTT CASSLRDRGTDTQYF
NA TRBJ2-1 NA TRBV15 TGTGCCACCAGCAGAGATAGAGTGAATGAGCAGTTCTTC CATSRDRVNEQFF
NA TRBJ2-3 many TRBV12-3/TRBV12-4 TGTGCCAGCAGTTTATGGGTAGCGGCTAGCACAGATACGCAGTATTTT CASSLWVAASTDTQYF
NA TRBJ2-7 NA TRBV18 TGTGCCAGCTCACCACGGAGCGAGCGCTACGAGCAGTACTTC CASSPRSERYEQYF
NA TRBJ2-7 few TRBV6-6 TGTGCCAGCAATACCGGGGGGACAGGAGGGAACGTCCAGTACTTC CASNTGGTGGNVQYF
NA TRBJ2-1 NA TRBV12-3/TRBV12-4 TGTGCCAGCAGTCCCTTGGCAGGGCAGTTCTTC CASSPLAGQFF
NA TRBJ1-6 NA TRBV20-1 TGCAGTGCTAGAGTGGGAGGACGTAGTTTTTCACCCCTCCACTTT CSARVGGRSFSPLHF
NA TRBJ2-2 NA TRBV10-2 TGCGCCAGCCTAAGCGGGACCGGGGAGCTGTTTTTT CASLSGTGELFF
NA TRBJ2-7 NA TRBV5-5 TGTGCCAGCAGCGCCACCGCTAGCGCTTCCTACGAGCAGTACTTC CASSATASASYEQYF
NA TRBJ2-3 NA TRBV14 TGTGCCAGCAGCCGCATATGGGACTCCAGTGGCCCGCAGTATTTT CASSRIWDSSGPQYF
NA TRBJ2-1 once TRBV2 TGTGCCAGCAGTGAAGAACAGGGATCCTACAATGAGCAGTTCTTC CASSEEQGSYNEQFF
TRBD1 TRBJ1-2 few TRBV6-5 TGTGCCAGCGGTGCAACAGGGGGGGGTGGCTACACCTTC CASGATGGGGYTF
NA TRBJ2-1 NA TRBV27 TGTGCCAGCAGTAGCATATTGACCGGGACACAAAACACCTACAATGAGCAGTTCTTC CASSSILTGTQNTYNEQFF
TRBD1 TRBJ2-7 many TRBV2 TGTGCCAGCAGTGAATTCGCGACAGGGCCTCTCGGGCAGTACTTC CASSEFATGPLGQYF
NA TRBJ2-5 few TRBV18 TGTGCCAGCTCACCACCGGCCGGAGTGCGTCAAGAGACCCAGTACTTC CASSPPAGVRQETQYF
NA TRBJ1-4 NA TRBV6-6 TGTGCCAGTCGCCGGGAACGTAATGAAAAACTGTTTTTT CASRRERNEKLFF
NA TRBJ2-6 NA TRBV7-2 TGTGCCAGCAGCTTAGCCTCAGGCCTTGGGGCCAACGTCCTGACTTTC CASSLASGLGANVLTF
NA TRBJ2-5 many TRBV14 TGTGCCAGCAGCCAAGACGAGACCCAGTACTTC CASSQDETQYF
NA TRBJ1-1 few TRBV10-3 TGTGCCATCAGTCTCTCAAATACTGAAGCTTTCTTT CAISLSNTEAFF
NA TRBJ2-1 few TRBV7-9 TGTGCCAGCAGCAGCGGACAGCACAATGAGCAGTTCTTC CASSSGQHNEQFF
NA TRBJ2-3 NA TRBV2 TGTGCCAGCAGTGAGAGGGCCCAAGGGGCAGATACGCAGTATTTT CASSERAQGADTQYF
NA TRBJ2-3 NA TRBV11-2 TGTGCCAGCAGCCCGCCCAAGACAGATACGCAGTATTTT CASSPPKTDTQYF
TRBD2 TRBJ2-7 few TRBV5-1 TGCGCCAGCAGCTTGACAGCGGGAAGCTCCTACGAGCAGTACTTC CASSLTAGSSYEQYF
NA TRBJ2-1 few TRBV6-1 TGTGCCAGCAGTGTCACTACCTACAATGAGCAGTTCTTC CASSVTTYNEQFF
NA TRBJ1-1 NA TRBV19 TGTGCCACTAAGGACAGCCCACGCACTGAAGCTTTCTTT CATKDSPRTEAFF
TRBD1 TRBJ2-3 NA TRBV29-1 TGCAGCGCTGATCTCGACAGGGTAACAGATACGCAGTATTTT CSADLDRVTDTQYF
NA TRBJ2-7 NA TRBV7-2 TGTGCCAGCAGCTTACGGGGCAGGGAGGCCTACGAGCAGTACTTC CASSLRGREAYEQYF
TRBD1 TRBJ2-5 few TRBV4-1 TGCGCCAGCAGCCAACTACAGGGGGCGGGAGAGACCCAGTACTTC CASSQLQGAGETQYF
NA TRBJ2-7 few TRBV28 TGTGCCAGCATCGGCGGGGCAACCTACGAGCAGTACTTC CASIGGATYEQYF
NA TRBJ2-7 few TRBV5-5 TGTGCCAGCAGCCTCCTGCGAGACCCTCCTTCCTACGAGCAGTACTTC CASSLLRDPPSYEQYF
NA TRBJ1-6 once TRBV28 TGTGCCAGCAGCCTAGAGGGGAGAGGGAATAATTCACCCCTCCACTTT CASSLEGRGNNSPLHF
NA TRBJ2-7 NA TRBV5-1 TGCGCCAGCAGCGCATTAGGGTACGAGCAGTACTTC CASSALGYEQYF
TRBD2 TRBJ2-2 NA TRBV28 TGTGCCAGCAGTTTCCCCGGGACTAGTACTTTCGGGGAGCTGTTTTTT CASSFPGTSTFGELFF